These T cell receptor beta chains were read from a single sample in a study of blood T cell repertoires in COVID-19. The method was immunoSEQ multiplex PCR; TCRdb's version includes in-frame clones alone and lacks a portion of them. The sample holds 180,000 or so clones, around 82% seen once. The sample comprised peripheral blood. The receptors were gathered from a human donor with acute or convalescent COVID-19. The donor label of this sample is uncertain. Each CDR3 is given with its conserved first and last residue. D genes are given only for firm matches. The size field is filled for only some rows; it gives once, few, many or a size class.

.,TRBV2,TRBJ1-1,.,CASSGGMGNTEAFF,TGTGCCAGCAGTGGAGGGATGGGGAACACTGAAGCTTTCTTT
.,TRBV2,TRBJ1-2,.,CASSGVRTISYGYTF,TGTGCCAGCAGTGGGGTCAGGACAATCTCCTATGGCTACACCTTC
TRBD2,TRBV19,TRBJ2-5,.,CASSEQGGETQYF,TGTGCCAGTAGTGAGCAGGGAGGGGAGACCCAGTACTTC
.,TRBV1,TRBJ1-5,.,CTSSPHKGDQPQHF,TGCACCAGCAGCCCCCACAAGGGGGATCAGCCCCAGCATTTT
.,TRBV5-1,TRBJ1-3,few,CASSPPLSSGNTIYF,TGCGCCAGCAGCCCCCCCCTTAGCTCTGGAAACACCATATATTTT
TRBD1,TRBV2,TRBJ2-4,.,CASSEGPGRGSYIQYF,TGTGCCAGCAGTGAAGGCCCGGGCAGGGGGTCGTACATTCAGTACTTC
.,TRBV5-4,TRBJ2-2,few,CASSFTGSTGGELFF,TGTGCCAGCAGCTTTACAGGGTCTACTGGCGGGGAGCTGTTTTTT
.,TRBV6-1,TRBJ1-2,.,CASSDIYGYTF,TGTGCCAGCAGTGACATCTATGGCTACACCTTC
TRBD2,TRBV27,TRBJ2-1,.,CASSSNPPLAGGRNEQFF,TGTGCCAGCAGTTCCAATCCCCCCTTAGCGGGAGGACGCAATGAGCAGTTCTTC
.,TRBV19,TRBJ1-5,.,CASSISGAGNQPQHF,TGTGCCAGTAGTATATCCGGCGCGGGCAATCAGCCCCAGCATTTT
TRBD2,TRBV4-2,TRBJ2-1,.,CASSHGLAGGVSRDEQFF,TGTGCCAGCAGCCACGGACTAGCGGGAGGGGTTTCGAGAGATGAGCAGTTCTTC
TRBD1,TRBV6-5,TRBJ1-1,.,CASSYRAGTGGTEAFF,TGTGCCAGCAGTTACCGAGCCGGGACAGGGGGCACTGAAGCTTTCTTT
.,TRBV7-9,TRBJ2-2,.,CASSPSPPRQVETGELFF,TGTGCCAGCAGCCCCTCCCCCCCCCGGCAGGTAGAGACCGGGGAGCTGTTTTTT
.,TRBV15,TRBJ1-2,.,CATSRGSEGYYGYTF,TGTGCCACCAGCAGAGGATCGGAGGGGTACTATGGCTACACCTTC
TRBD1,TRBV2,TRBJ2-1,.,CASSTGGISYNEQFF,TGTGCCAGCAGTACAGGGGGAATCTCCTACAATGAGCAGTTCTTC
.,TRBV9,TRBJ2-3,.,CASGVGTDTQYF,TGTGCCAGCGGAGTGGGCACAGATACGCAGTATTTT
.,TRBV28,TRBJ1-3,.,CASSLTGRGNTIYF,TGTGCCAGCAGTTTAACAGGCCGGGGGAACACCATATATTTT
TRBD1,TRBV5-8,TRBJ1-4,.,CASSIGQGRSINEKLFF,TGTGCCAGCAGCATAGGACAGGGCCGAAGCATTAATGAAAAACTGTTTTTT
TRBD1,TRBV2,TRBJ2-2,.,CASSAEGARTGELFF,TGTGCCAGCAGCGCCGAGGGGGCGAGGACCGGGGAGCTGTTTTTT
TRBD1,TRBV5-6,TRBJ1-6,once,CASSPGQYNSPLHF,TGTGCCAGCAGCCCGGGACAGTATAATTCACCCCTCCACTTT
.,TRBV5-1,TRBJ1-1,.,CASSLGRVNTEAFF,TGCGCCAGCAGCTTAGGCAGGGTGAACACTGAAGCTTTCTTT
.,TRBV7-2,TRBJ2-1,.,CASSLYRDNEQFF,TGTGCCAGCAGCCTTTACAGGGACAATGAGCAGTTCTTC
TRBD2,TRBV12-5,TRBJ2-5,.,CASGPPLLAGGETQYF,TGTGCTAGTGGCCCCCCACTACTAGCGGGGGGGGAGACCCAGTACTTC
.,TRBV6-5,TRBJ2-7,.,CASSYRPPAVDEQYF,TGTGCCAGCAGTTACCGGCCCCCTGCGGTGGACGAGCAGTACTTC
.,TRBV19,TRBJ1-5,.,CASSRGGNGQPQHF,TGTGCCAGTAGTAGGGGGGGGAACGGCCAGCCCCAGCATTTT
.,TRBV3-1/TRBV3-2,TRBJ1-5,.,CASSQGRGDNQPQHF,TGTGCCAGCAGCCAAGGGAGGGGAGACAATCAGCCCCAGCATTTT
.,TRBV3-1/TRBV3-2,TRBJ1-6,once,CASSQNSDNSPLHF,TGTGCCAGCAGCCAAAACTCCGATAATTCACCCCTCCACTTT
TRBD2,TRBV3-1/TRBV3-2,TRBJ2-5,.,CASSLRTSGGFQTQYF,TGTGCCAGCAGTCTTCGGACTAGCGGGGGGTTCCAGACCCAGTACTTC
TRBD2,TRBV10-3,TRBJ2-7,few,CAISEPGLAGTYEQYF,TGTGCCATCAGTGAGCCGGGACTAGCGGGGACCTACGAGCAGTACTTC
TRBD2,TRBV19,TRBJ2-1,.,CASSKGLAGGPNEQFF,TGTGCCAGTAGTAAGGGACTAGCGGGAGGGCCCAATGAGCAGTTCTTC
.,TRBV6-6,TRBJ1-1,many,CASSAPRGDTEAFF,TGTGCCAGCAGTGCGCCCAGGGGAGACACTGAAGCTTTCTTT
.,TRBV19,TRBJ1-1,.,CASSILSISPQVNTEAFF,TGTGCCAGTAGTATCTTGAGTATCTCTCCTCAGGTGAACACTGAAGCTTTCTTT
TRBD1,TRBV3-1/TRBV3-2,TRBJ1-6,.,CASTTTGQTNSPLHF,TGTGCCAGCACCACTACGGGACAGACTAATTCACCCCTCCACTTT
.,TRBV10-1,TRBJ2-2,.,CASSVSAGELFF,TGCGCCAGCAGTGTTAGCGCCGGGGAGCTGTTTTTT
TRBD1,TRBV30,TRBJ1-5,.,CAWTTGTGGNQPQHF,TGTGCCTGGACGACCGGGACAGGGGGCAATCAGCCCCAGCATTTT
.,TRBV19,TRBJ1-2,few,CASTLDSLYGYTF,TGTGCCAGTACCCTGGACAGTCTCTATGGCTACACCTTC
.,TRBV19,TRBJ2-2,few,CASSKAGTLNTGELFF,TGTGCCAGTAGTAAGGCCGGGACATTGAACACCGGGGAGCTGTTTTTT
TRBD2,TRBV11-2,TRBJ2-7,.,CASSDGGGGSSYEQYF,TGTGCCAGCAGCGACGGCGGGGGGGGGAGCTCCTACGAGCAGTACTTC
.,TRBV27,TRBJ1-2,once,CASTSEGTVGGYTF,TGTGCCAGCACCTCGGAGGGGACGGTTGGTGGCTACACCTTC
TRBD1,TRBV5-1,TRBJ2-3,.,CASSSGTGTGYSTDTQYF,TGCGCCAGCAGCTCGGGAACCGGGACAGGGTATAGCACAGATACGCAGTATTTT
TRBD1,TRBV5-1,TRBJ1-6,.,CASSPGQGGHSPLHF,TGCGCCAGCAGCCCGGGACAGGGAGGCCATTCACCCCTCCACTTT
TRBD2,TRBV6-5,TRBJ2-5,once,CASRGAGEETQYF,TGTGCCAGCAGGGGAGCGGGAGAAGAGACCCAGTACTTC
TRBD1,TRBV27,TRBJ2-7,.,CATRRTGPTYEQYF,TGTGCCACCCGGCGGACAGGGCCCACCTACGAGCAGTACTTC
.,TRBV29-1,TRBJ2-3,.,CSVEGGPALTDTQYF,TGCAGCGTTGAGGGGGGGCCAGCCCTAACAGATACGCAGTATTTT
TRBD1,TRBV19,TRBJ1-5,.,CASSVTGGESFNQPQHF,TGTGCCAGTAGTGTGACAGGGGGCGAATCCTTCAATCAGCCCCAGCATTTT
.,TRBV7-8,TRBJ2-2,.,CASSLRQGSTGELFF,TGTGCCAGCAGCTTAAGGCAGGGCAGCACCGGGGAGCTGTTTTTT
.,TRBV5-1,TRBJ2-5,.,CASSLEASTETQYF,TGCGCCAGCAGCTTGGAGGCTAGCACAGAGACCCAGTACTTC
.,TRBV7-2,TRBJ2-1,.,CASSLATVVSDEQFF,TGTGCCAGCAGCTTAGCGACTGTCGTTAGCGATGAGCAGTTCTTC
.,TRBV7-6,TRBJ1-4,.,CASSLGAGGTNEKLFF,TGTGCCAGCAGCTTAGGGGCTGGAGGGACTAATGAAAAACTGTTTTTT
TRBD2,TRBV7-2,TRBJ2-2,.,CASSAPSGYTGELFF,TGTGCCAGCAGCGCGCCTAGCGGCTACACCGGGGAGCTGTTTTTT
.,TRBV1,TRBJ2-1,.,CTSSQDSRFGEQFF,TGCACCAGCAGCCAAGATAGTAGATTTGGTGAGCAGTTCTTC
TRBD1,TRBV19,TRBJ1-2,.,CASSTTGDGYTF,TGTGCCAGTAGTACGACAGGGGACGGCTACACCTTC
TRBD1,TRBV19,TRBJ1-1,.,CASSIMGQLFTEAFF,TGTGCCAGTAGTATCATGGGACAGCTGTTCACTGAAGCTTTCTTT
TRBD1,TRBV19,TRBJ2-1,.,CASSTQGKSYNEQFF,TGTGCCAGTAGTACACAGGGGAAATCCTACAATGAGCAGTTCTTC
.,TRBV9,TRBJ1-4,.,CASSVGETTNEKLFF,TGTGCCAGCAGCGTAGGGGAGACAACTAATGAAAAACTGTTTTTT
.,TRBV19,TRBJ1-2,.,CASTPPGVLNYGYTF,TGTGCCAGTACCCCGCCGGGGGTTCTTAACTATGGCTACACCTTC
TRBD2,TRBV6-1,TRBJ2-7,.,CASSDLPGLAYEQYF,TGTGCCAGCAGTGACCTACCGGGACTAGCTTACGAGCAGTACTTC